Listed below are T cell receptor beta chains from one sample, sequenced in a study of tumor and adjacent non-tumor tissue in lung cancer. TCRdb used MiXCR to reprocess the multiplex PCR reads, holding one entry per CDR3 protein. The sample has 70,000 to 90,000 distinct CDR3 sequences, 65% to 90% seen once; the top ten hold 13%. The sample consisted of lung tumor tissue. Every receptor here comes from a woman aged 45-65 years with non-small cell lung cancer. Each CDR3 is given with its conserved first and last residue. D genes are given only for firm matches. The listing skips clone size in some rows; elsewhere it reads once, few, many or a size class.

clone_size: .
v_call: TRBV10-3
d_call: .
j_call: TRBJ2-1
cdr3_aa: CAIGSPGQGYNEQFF
cdr3_nt: TGTGCCATCGGCTCACCAGGACAAGGGTACAATGAGCAGTTCTTC

clone_size: .
v_call: TRBV20-1
d_call: .
j_call: TRBJ2-1
cdr3_aa: CSARIGDGGHNEKFF
cdr3_nt: TGCAGTGCTAGAATTGGAGACGGGGGCCACAATGAGAAGTTCTTC

clone_size: .
v_call: TRBV11-2
d_call: .
j_call: TRBJ2-7
cdr3_aa: CASSLEGSMTYEQYF
cdr3_nt: TGTGCTAGCAGCTTAGAAGGGTCTATGACCTACGAGCAGTACTTC

clone_size: .
v_call: TRBV24-1
d_call: .
j_call: TRBJ2-3
cdr3_aa: CAISDWQSTDTHYF
cdr3_nt: TGTGCCATCAGTGATTGGCAGTCAACAGATACGCACTATTTT

clone_size: .
v_call: TRBV20-1
d_call: .
j_call: TRBJ2-5
cdr3_aa: CSASISLTQYF
cdr3_nt: TGCAGTGCTAGTATTTCGTTGACCCAGTACTTC

clone_size: once
v_call: TRBV20-1
d_call: TRBD1
j_call: TRBJ2-7
cdr3_aa: CSVRASGTGAYEQYF
cdr3_nt: TGCAGTGTTAGAGCTTCCGGGACAGGAGCCTACGAGCAGTACTTC

clone_size: .
v_call: TRBV28
d_call: TRBD1
j_call: TRBJ2-7
cdr3_aa: CASSFLTGGFYKQYF
cdr3_nt: TGTGCCAGCAGTTTTTTGACAGGGGGATTCTACAAGCAATACTTC

clone_size: .
v_call: TRBV28
d_call: TRBD2
j_call: TRBJ2-5
cdr3_aa: CASMLAGGTKRTQYF
cdr3_nt: TGTGCCAGTATGCTAGCGGGAGGCACCAAGAGGACCCAGTACTTC

clone_size: .
v_call: TRBV20-1
d_call: .
j_call: TRBJ1-5
cdr3_aa: CSAREVSRHINQPQHF
cdr3_nt: TGCAGTGCTAGAGAAGTCTCCCGCCATATCAATCAGCCCCAGCATTTT

clone_size: .
v_call: TRBV11-2
d_call: .
j_call: TRBJ2-3
cdr3_aa: CASSSAAPSSNTQYF
cdr3_nt: TGTGCCAGCAGCTCCGCTGCGCCTAGCTCAAATACGCAGTATTTT

clone_size: .
v_call: TRBV12-3/TRBV12-4
d_call: .
j_call: TRBJ2-3
cdr3_aa: CASSPKPITDMQYF
cdr3_nt: TGTGCCAGCAGCCCTAAGCCGATCACAGATATGCAATATTTT

clone_size: .
v_call: TRBV4-3
d_call: .
j_call: TRBJ1-3
cdr3_aa: CDSSHTGNSGNTICF
cdr3_nt: TGCGACAGCAGCCACACAGGCAACTCTGGAAACACCATATGTTTT

clone_size: .
v_call: TRBV5-1
d_call: .
j_call: TRBJ1-6
cdr3_aa: CASSIEPGQTARLYNSSLHF
cdr3_nt: TGCGCCAGCAGCATTGAACCGGGTCAGACTGCACGCTTGTATAATTCATCCCTCCACTTT

clone_size: .
v_call: TRBV5-5
d_call: TRBD2
j_call: TRBJ2-2
cdr3_aa: CATRTDLYGRAPGELSF
cdr3_nt: TGTGCGACCCGCACGGATTTATACGGGAGGGCCCCCGGGGAGCTGTCTTTT

clone_size: few
v_call: TRBV19
d_call: .
j_call: TRBJ2-5
cdr3_aa: CASSIGSSGTQYF
cdr3_nt: TGTGCCAGTAGTATCGGGTCGTCCGGGACCCAGTACTTC

clone_size: .
v_call: TRBV29-1
d_call: .
j_call: TRBJ1-1
cdr3_aa: CSVGHRSEAFF
cdr3_nt: TGCAGCGTTGGTCACAGGAGTGAAGCTTTCTTT

clone_size: once
v_call: TRBV12-3/TRBV12-4
d_call: .
j_call: TRBJ2-2
cdr3_aa: CASNTTGGFVTGELFF
cdr3_nt: TGTGCCAGCAACACGACTGGCGGGTTCGTCACCGGGGAGCTGTTTTTT

clone_size: .
v_call: TRBV7-3
d_call: .
j_call: TRBJ2-3
cdr3_aa: CASSPGTYTDTQYF
cdr3_nt: TGTGCCAGCAGCCCAGGGACCTACACAGATACGCAGTATTTT

clone_size: .
v_call: TRBV11-2
d_call: .
j_call: TRBJ2-1
cdr3_aa: CASIGLPDEHFF
cdr3_nt: TGTGCCAGTATCGGATTACCTGACGAGCACTTCTTC

clone_size: once
v_call: TRBV12-3/TRBV12-4
d_call: TRBD1
j_call: TRBJ1-2
cdr3_aa: CVSRQGYYGYTF
cdr3_nt: TGTGTCAGCAGACAGGGGTACTATGGCTACACCTTC

clone_size: .
v_call: TRBV12-3/TRBV12-4
d_call: .
j_call: TRBJ2-7
cdr3_aa: CASSTDVSYVQYF
cdr3_nt: TGTGCCAGCAGCACTGATGTCTCCTACGTGCAATACTTC

clone_size: .
v_call: TRBV24-1
d_call: .
j_call: TRBJ2-3
cdr3_aa: CATSGQCTETQYF
cdr3_nt: TGTGCTACCAGTGGGCAGTGTACAGAAACGCAGTATTTT

clone_size: .
v_call: TRBV5-1
d_call: .
j_call: TRBJ1-6
cdr3_aa: CAISLWTENSPLHF
cdr3_nt: TGCGCCATCAGCTTGTGGACAGAAAATTCACCCCTCCACTTT

clone_size: many
v_call: TRBV29-1
d_call: .
j_call: TRBJ1-4
cdr3_aa: CSVEATGKEKLFF
cdr3_nt: TGCAGCGTTGAAGCCACAGGGAAAGAAAAACTGTTTTTT